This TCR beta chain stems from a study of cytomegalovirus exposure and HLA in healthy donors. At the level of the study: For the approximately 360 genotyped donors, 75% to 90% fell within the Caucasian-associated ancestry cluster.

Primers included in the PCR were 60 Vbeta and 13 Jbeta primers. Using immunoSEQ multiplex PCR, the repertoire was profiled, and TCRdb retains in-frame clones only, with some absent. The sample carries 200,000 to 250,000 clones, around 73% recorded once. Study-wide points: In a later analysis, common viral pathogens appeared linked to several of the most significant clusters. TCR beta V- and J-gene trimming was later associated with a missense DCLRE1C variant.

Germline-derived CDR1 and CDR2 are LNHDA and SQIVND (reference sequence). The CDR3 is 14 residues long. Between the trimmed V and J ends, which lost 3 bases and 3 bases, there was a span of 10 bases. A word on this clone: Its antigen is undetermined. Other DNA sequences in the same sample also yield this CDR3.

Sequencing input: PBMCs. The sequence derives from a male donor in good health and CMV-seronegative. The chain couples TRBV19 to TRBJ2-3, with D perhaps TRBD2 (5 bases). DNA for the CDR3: TGTGCCAGTAGTATCGATCCGGGGACAGATACGCAGTATTTT. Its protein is CASSIDPGTDTQYF.